These T cell receptor beta chains were read from a single sample in a study of Ad26.COV2.S vaccination and SARS-CoV-2 variants. Only in-frame clones appear in the TCRdb table, and some are missing; sequencing was by immunoSEQ multiplex PCR. The sample contains 440,000 or so clones, about nine tenths of which appear only once. Sequencing was performed on peripheral blood, taken in a trial of Ad26.COV2.S vaccine versus placebo. Receptors originate from a person aged 18-65 years who received the Ad26.COV2.S COVID-19 vaccine or a placebo. Each CDR3 is given with its conserved first and last residue. The order of the fields is D gene, J gene, CDR3 length, clone size, V gene, CDR3 DNA, CDR3 protein. A D gene is named only where the DNA matches it firmly. Rows give clone size only sometimes, using once, few, many, or a class for an expanded clone.

. TRBJ2-4 16 . TRBV3-1/TRBV3-2 TGTGCCAGCAGCCAAGAACTCGGGGGCGAGAAAAACATTCAGTACTTC CASSQELGGEKNIQYF
. TRBJ1-1 13 . TRBV4-3 TGCGCCAGCAGCCAAGATCAAACCCTGTTGGCTTTCTTT CASSQDQTLLAFF
. TRBJ2-7 18 . TRBV11-2 TGTGCCAGCAGCTCGCTTGCAAAATCCGGGCGTCACTCCTACGAGCAGTACTTC CASSSLAKSGRHSYEQYF
. TRBJ2-3 16 . TRBV19 TGTGCCAGTAGCCAGACCCCAGGCCAGGGGACAGATACGCAGTATTTT CASSQTPGQGTDTQYF
. TRBJ1-2 12 . TRBV2 TGTGCCAGCAGCGGGGGGGGCTATGGCTACACCTTC CASSGGGYGYTF
. TRBJ2-3 14 . TRBV19 TGTGCCAGTAGTAGGTCTTATTCGACAGATACGCAGTATTTT CASSRSYSTDTQYF
. TRBJ2-5 14 . TRBV28 TGTGCCAGCACCCCTGGGGGGGGGCCCACGACCCAGTACTTC CASTPGGGPTTQYF
TRBD1 TRBJ1-2 13 . TRBV12-3/TRBV12-4 TGTGCCAGCAGCTTCAGGGGGAGGGGCGGCTACACCTTC CASSFRGRGGYTF
. TRBJ2-1 14 . TRBV28 TGTGCCAGCAGTTTAACCCAGAAGTACAATGAGCAGTTCTTC CASSLTQKYNEQFF
. TRBJ2-5 13 . TRBV6-6 TGTGCCAGCAGTCGCGCCCTTACGGAGACCCAGTACTTC CASSRALTETQYF
TRBD1 TRBJ1-2 14 . TRBV5-8 TGTGCCAGCAGCTTGACAACAGGGGGCTATGGCTACACCTTC CASSLTTGGYGYTF
TRBD2 TRBJ2-3 16 . TRBV2 TGTGCCAGCAGTGGATCTAGCGGGGTACCCACAGATACGCAGTATTTT CASSGSSGVPTDTQYF
. TRBJ2-1 14 . TRBV15 TGTGCCACCAGCAGAGATTTCGGCAACAATGAGCAGTTCTTC CATSRDFGNNEQFF
. TRBJ2-3 16 . TRBV3-1/TRBV3-2 TGTGCCAGCAGCCGCCGTAGTAAGGGTCTCCCAGATACGCAGTATTTT CASSRRSKGLPDTQYF
TRBD2 TRBJ2-2 14 . TRBV29-1 TGCAGCGTTGAAACTAGCGGGGGGCCCGGGGAGCTGTTTTTT CSVETSGGPGELFF
. TRBJ1-1 14 . TRBV5-8 TGTGCCAGCAGCTTGCGGCGTATGAACACTGAAGCTTTCTTT CASSLRRMNTEAFF
TRBD2 TRBJ2-1 16 . TRBV25-1 TGTGCCAGCAGTGGGTGGGGGACTAGCGGGGACAATGAGCAGTTCTTC CASSGWGTSGDNEQFF
. TRBJ1-5 18 . TRBV20-1 TGCAGTGCTAGTAGACAGCTAACCTCCGCTAATAGCAATCAGCCCCAGCATTTT CSASRQLTSANSNQPQHF
TRBD2 TRBJ2-3 16 . TRBV5-6 TGTGCCAGCAGCTTTTCAGCGGGGACTAGCACAGATACGCAGTATTTT CASSFSAGTSTDTQYF
. TRBJ1-2 16 . TRBV7-9 TGTGCCAGCAGCCCCCGCCACCCCAGGGCCATTTATGGCTACACCTTC CASSPRHPRAIYGYTF
TRBD1 TRBJ1-5 15 . TRBV27 TGTGCCAGCCGCCCAGGGGGGGTACCGAATCAGCCCCAGCATTTT CASRPGGVPNQPQHF
TRBD2 TRBJ2-3 14 once TRBV19 TGTGCCAGTAGTCTAGCGGGGAGTTCAGATACGCAGTATTTT CASSLAGSSDTQYF
. TRBJ2-2 14 . TRBV5-1 TGCGCCAGCAGCTTGGATGGGCCAACCGGGGAGCTGTTTTTT CASSLDGPTGELFF
TRBD1 TRBJ1-2 14 . TRBV5-5 TGTGCCAGCAGCAAACGACAGGGTCCTGACGGCTACACCTTC CASSKRQGPDGYTF
. TRBJ2-1 12 . TRBV4-1 TGCGCCAGCAGCCCCAGCGGCAATGAGCAGTTCTTC CASSPSGNEQFF
. TRBJ2-5 12 . TRBV7-6 TGTGCCAGCAGCCCCCACCAAGAGACCCAGTACTTC CASSPHQETQYF
. TRBJ2-3 15 . TRBV7-8 TGTGCCAGCAGCTTGGTAGCGGCACGCACAGATACGCAGTATTTT CASSLVAARTDTQYF
TRBD2 TRBJ2-3 15 . TRBV11-2 TGTGCCAGCAGCTTAGTCGCGGGGGGGCTGGATACGCAGTATTTT CASSLVAGGLDTQYF
. TRBJ1-2 14 . TRBV27 TGTGCCAGCAGTTTATCCGGGGTGGGCTATGGCTACACCTTC CASSLSGVGYGYTF
TRBD2 TRBJ2-1 15 few TRBV9 TGTGCCAGCAGCGTAAGCGGGGGGGAATACAATGAGCAGTTCTTC CASSVSGGEYNEQFF
. TRBJ1-2 13 . TRBV2 TGTGACAACTTGTCGGGACGGAGCTATGGCTACACCTTC CDNLSGRSYGYTF
. TRBJ1-2 15 once TRBV10-2 TGCGCCAGCAGTGAGTCAACAAATACTGGGTATGGCTACACCTTC CASSESTNTGYGYTF
TRBD1 TRBJ1-1 14 once TRBV7-9 TGTGCCAGCAGCTCCCGACAGGGAGGCGCTGAAGCTTTCTTT CASSSRQGGAEAFF
. TRBJ2-7 13 . TRBV12-3/TRBV12-4 TGTGCCAGCAGACCCGATGGTATCTACGAGCAGTACTTC CASRPDGIYEQYF
. TRBJ1-4 14 . TRBV28 TGTGCCAGCAGTTTAGGGGACTGGCAGGAAAAACTGTTTTTT CASSLGDWQEKLFF
. TRBJ1-2 13 . TRBV6-2/TRBV6-3 TGTGCCAGCAGTAACCGGGGCTCCTATGGCTACACCTTC CASSNRGSYGYTF
TRBD1 TRBJ2-1 17 . TRBV24-1 TGTGCCACCAGTGATGTGTCCGGGACAGGGCGATGGAATGAGCAGTTCTTC CATSDVSGTGRWNEQFF
. TRBJ1-1 15 . TRBV5-1 TGCGCCAGCAGCTTGCTTACGAGCCGACTTGATGAAGCTTTCTTT CASSLLTSRLDEAFF
. TRBJ2-1 15 . TRBV7-2 TGTGCCAGCAGCCCAGGGGTGGGCTACTACAATGAGCAGTTCTTC CASSPGVGYYNEQFF
. TRBJ1-5 16 . TRBV5-8 TGTGCCAGCAGCTGGGTCGGGGGGATAGGCAATCAGCCCCAGCATTTT CASSWVGGIGNQPQHF
TRBD2 TRBJ2-4 20 . TRBV19 TGTGCCAGTAGTATAGTGGGCAACGGACTAGCGGATATAGCCAAAAACATTCAGTACTTC CASSIVGNGLADIAKNIQYF
TRBD2 TRBJ2-2 14 . TRBV30 TGTGCCGGGTCTGGGACTAGCGGTGTCGGGGAGCTGTTTTTT CAGSGTSGVGELFF